These 9 T cell receptor beta chains came from one sample sequenced in a study of T-cell reconstitution after alpha-beta-depleted transplantation in children. Unique molecular identifiers were incorporated into the prepared TCRbeta library. TCRdb fed the PCR reads into MiXCR, producing one record per CDR3 protein. The sample has 95,000 to 150,000 distinct CDR3 sequences, approximately 22% seen once. The sequencing here drew on PBMCs, mostly from graft donor cells, taken 180 days after TCRalphabeta/CD19-depleted stem cell transplant. The receptors here all came from a male patient between 2 and 15 years old who had a stem cell transplant for chronic granulomatous disease, so the T cells may come from the graft donor.

The J gene is TRBJ2-3, the V gene TRBV7-6; D is ambiguous. Germline V gene lookup returns CDR1 SGHVS and CDR2 FNYEAQ. The CDR3 consists of 13 residues. The V gene lost 8 bases and the J gene lost 0 bases, with 9 bases spanning the gap. The CDR3 DNA reads as TGTGCCAGCCTAAGTACTAGCACAGATACGCAGTATTTT. Translating it yields CASLSTSTDTQYF.

The chain is built from TRBV4-2 and TRBJ2-1; D tentatively fits TRBD1 or TRBD2 (6 bases each). Germline V gives CDR1 LGHNA, CDR2 YNFKEQ. Trimming left V 4 bases short and J 6 bases short, with 16 bases between. The CDR3 length is 15 residues. CDR3 protein: CASSPPRGRGNEQFF. Here the CDR3 DNA reads TGTGCCAGCAGCCCCCCCCGGGGGCGCGGCAATGAGCAGTTCTTC.

This clonotype was seen ten or more times. The rearrangement links TRBV5-1 to TRBJ1-2, with D possibly matching TRBD1 (5 bases). The CDR3 length is 11 residues. The V end was cut by 6 bases, the J end by 4 bases, with 7 bases between. The germline V gene has CDR1 SGHRS and CDR2 YFSETQ. The CDR3 nucleotides are TGCGCCAGCAAGGGGATCTATGGCTACACCTTC. Translation gives CASKGIYGYTF.

This clonotype turned up a few times. For the CDR3, the DNA is TGCAGCGTTCCCATTCAAGAGACCCAGTACTTC. It codes for CSVPIQETQYF. The gene calls are TRBV29-1 and TRBJ2-5; D ambiguous. V lost 5 bases and J 2 bases, leaving 6 bases between the germline ends. Germline CDR1 SQVTM, CDR2 ANQGSEA. The CDR3 has 11 amino acids.

This clonotype was detected many times. The J gene is TRBJ2-7, the V gene TRBV6-1; tentatively, D is TRBD1 (6 bases). Deletions cut 0 bases from V and 7 bases from J, with 16 bases between. The CDR3 is 15 amino acids. Germline-derived CDR1 and CDR2 are MNHNS and SASEGT. The CDR3 is CASSEAGDKRREQYF. In DNA form, the CDR3 reads TGTGCCAGCAGTGAAGCTGGGGACAAAAGGCGAGAGCAGTACTTC.

The rearrangement uses TRBV29-1 and TRBJ2-4; D possibly corresponds to TRBD1 (6 bases). The CDR3 runs to 15 residues. Deletions cut 7 bases from V and 0 bases from J, with 16 bases between. Germline V gene lookup returns CDR1 SQVTM and CDR2 ANQGSEA. CDR3 nucleotides: TGCAGCGAAACCAAGGGGGACGAAGCCAAAAACATTCAGTACTTC. As protein: CSETKGDEAKNIQYF.

This clonotype was recorded a few times. This chain links TRBV12-3 or TRBV12-4 with TRBJ2-5; D unresolved. V lost 1 base to trimming and J lost 4 bases, with 4 bases between them. The CDR3 runs to 12 residues. The DNA of the CDR3 is TGTGCCAGCAGTTTAGTACTAGAGACCCAGTACTTC. This codes for CASSLVLETQYF.

The chain combines TRBV5-1 with TRBJ2-1, with 8 bases identical to TRBD2. The germline gives CDR1 SGHRS, CDR2 YFSETQ. This CDR3 is built from 14 residues. The J segment lost 6 bases and the V segment lost 0 bases, leaving 2 bases of the junction unmatched. The CDR3 spells CASSLATSGNEQFF. DNA of the CDR3: TGCGCCAGCAGCTTGGCTACTAGCGGCAATGAGCAGTTCTTC. The variable domain in full, completed from reference TRBV5-1 and TRBJ2-1, reads KAGVTQTPRYLIKTRGQQVTLSCSPISGHRSVSWYQQTPGQGLQFLFEYFSETQRNKGNFPGRFSGRQFSNSRSEMNVSTLELGDSALYLCASSLATSGNEQFFGPGTRLTVL.

This clonotype was counted a few times. The J gene is TRBJ1-3, the V gene TRBV12-3 or TRBV12-4, with 7 bases lining up with TRBD1. There are 13 residues in the CDR3. Losses at the gene ends were 4 bases for V and 7 bases for J; bases not matched to a gene: 4. CDR3 nucleotides: TGTGCCAGCAGTTCCCGGACAGGCAACACCATATATTTT. Protein sequence: CASSSRTGNTIYF.